This is a list of T cell receptor beta chains from one sample in a study of early stage breast cancer tumors. TCRdb keeps only in-frame clones here, not all; method: immunoSEQ multiplex PCR. This table holds around 40,000 clones, around 70% found once. Sequenced input: blood. Receptor source: a person in their 60s with breast cancer. Both conserved end residues are part of each CDR3. A D gene is named only where the DNA matches it firmly.

J,D,V,CDR3
TRBJ1-2,NA,TRBV7-5,CASSEGRVPLYGYTF
TRBJ2-3,TRBD2,TRBV6-1,CASSDLAGGPDTQYF
TRBJ1-5,NA,TRBV7-9,CASSPGRYSNQPQHF
TRBJ1-5,NA,TRBV28,CASSLTGEDQPQHF
TRBJ2-1,TRBD1,TRBV28,CASSSAGQGEFKQFF
TRBJ1-6,NA,TRBV6-5,CASSPSVGVSSPLHF
TRBJ1-1,TRBD1,TRBV7-2,CASSFGDRVNTEAFF
TRBJ1-1,NA,TRBV28,CASSLTGNTEAFF
TRBJ1-4,NA,TRBV10-3,CAISEWMGLEKLFF
TRBJ1-2,TRBD1,TRBV10-2,CASSDPGQGANGYTF
TRBJ2-1,TRBD2,TRBV29-1,CSAGGPSGRVYNEQFF
TRBJ1-2,TRBD1,TRBV7-3,CASSQSPRDRGDGYTF
TRBJ2-7,TRBD1,TRBV2,CASIPGQGLFGEQYF
TRBJ1-1,TRBD1,TRBV28,CASRNPGTGNTEAFF
TRBJ2-1,TRBD2,TRBV5-5,CASSHSGTSGSGEQFF
TRBJ2-5,NA,TRBV5-1,CASSLAWGTQETQYF
TRBJ2-3,NA,TRBV23-1,CASIRSYSTDTQYF
TRBJ2-5,NA,TRBV12-5,CASGLVLETQYF
TRBJ1-1,NA,TRBV29-1,CSVEDRSGGDTEAFF
TRBJ1-1,NA,TRBV6-1,CASSDRNTEAFF
TRBJ1-2,NA,TRBV6-1,CASSEGGRYGYTF
TRBJ2-3,TRBD2,TRBV27,CASTLQPGRDTQYF
TRBJ1-5,NA,TRBV7-2,CASSLGAQGPQHF
TRBJ1-6,TRBD1,TRBV2,CASSGQGYSPLHF
TRBJ1-2,NA,TRBV5-5,CASSHQVEAYGYTF
TRBJ1-5,TRBD1,TRBV28,CASSLIQGANQPQHF
TRBJ1-3,NA,TRBV7-8,CASSVRRSGSGNTIYF
TRBJ2-1,TRBD2,TRBV6-1,CASSGGAVYNEQFF
TRBJ2-1,NA,TRBV7-8,CASNGGEDYNEQFF
TRBJ2-3,TRBD1,TRBV7-6,CASSFDRGQSDTQYF
TRBJ1-2,NA,TRBV6-6,CASSSDGVGGYTF
TRBJ1-1,NA,TRBV6-5,CASSWDGPTEAFF
TRBJ2-6,NA,TRBV6-4,CASKESGANVLTF
TRBJ2-3,TRBD2,TRBV15,CATSRVRAGGPTDTQYF
TRBJ2-2,NA,TRBV19,CASSIEGGFNTGELFF
TRBJ1-5,TRBD1,TRBV6-5,CASGETGALNQPQHF
TRBJ1-4,TRBD1,TRBV9,CASSVGTGELFF